The entry that follows covers one T cell receptor (beta chain) sequence. It has no known antigen specificity. No base quality values were provided; no much bigger clone lies one nucleotide off. This sample is part of a study of cytomegalovirus exposure and HLA in healthy donors (dated 2017 in TCRdb). About the full investigation: According to an earlier analysis of 587 of the donors, about 179 million T cells yielded some 110 million unique TCR beta sequences and about 300 Gb of sequence data. To study patterns of TCR occurrence, a later analysis re-analyzed previously published TCR beta repertoires from 666 donors and added high-resolution HLA genotyping. Donor age, sex, ethnicity and CMV serostatus were collected together with the repertoire data. In addition to the first cohort of approximately 650 subjects, a separate validation cohort of 130 or so different subjects was used. Genome-wide SNP genotypes for about 65% of the roughly 700 donors were used in a later genetic analysis, which treated that subset as a discovery cohort. Typing coverage varied by locus: roughly 620-640 donors for A, B, C, DRB1 and DQB1; more than 500 for DQA1; about 590 for DPA1; under 490 for DPB1. To predict cytomegalovirus infection status, the study combined high-throughput TCR immunosequencing, statistical association of individual TCRs with disease status, and machine learning. Rather than using new phenotypic data, the later analysis identified candidate immune exposures from TCR beta sequences and from how often those sequences occurred across donors. All discovery cohort repertoires had been generated on a single sequencing platform. On average, 235,054 unique TCR beta nucleotide sequences were sequenced per donor among more than 350 genotyped donors of the cohort, with roughly 18% of those sequences being non-productive. In an earlier analysis of over 550 of the donors, high-throughput TCR beta sequencing was used to judge whether each TCR beta V gene segment behaved as functional or pseudogenic. About 330 gigabases of sequencing data and around 80 million unique TCR sequences made up an early release that covered some 640 HLA-typed donors. The study aimed to test whether signatures of past pathogen exposure could be identified by cataloging public T cell receptors. Of the 300 to 450 genotyped donors, approximately 80% were placed in the genetic ancestry cluster associated with self-reported Caucasian donors. Class I and class II HLA loci were covered by the typing at four-digit resolution. The study used immunosequencing to profile the T cell repertoires of several hundred subjects and linked those repertoires to cytomegalovirus serostatus. Five DR-DQ haplotypes were treated as single units for association and clustering because of strong linkage in the cohort. Study-wide conclusions, independent of this receptor: A later analysis reported that several top co-occurrence clusters appeared linked to parvovirus B19, influenza, CMV and Epstein-Barr virus. A later genetic analysis associated a missense DCLRE1C variant with V-gene and J-gene trimming of TCR beta chains, and an independent cohort replicated the association. Assigning TCR associations to individual alleles was difficult when HLA alleles, especially DR and DQ, strongly co-occurred. A total of 150 or so TCR beta chains were listed by the study as associated with cytomegalovirus. Compared with equally common non-associated chains, HLA-associated TCR beta chains in a later analysis were more clonally expanded and had lower generation probabilities. In both the original and validation cohorts, the classifier was reported to diagnose cytomegalovirus status with high specificity and sensitivity. For the cohort, immune exposure information was limited to CMV serostatus. A cluster of highly shared sequence variants was judged likely to represent a technical artifact of the sequencing pipeline. In a later analysis, the rate of TCR association differed among HLA loci, with DRB1 alleles having the most associated TCRs and HLA-C alleles having the fewest. The earlier analysis of 450 to 700 of the donors excluded some 15 rarely observed V segments, including chromosome 9 orphons, because counts were too low. Some IMGT-functional V segments, including TRBV6-2 and TRBV6-3, could not be distinguished by the 87-base-pair reads and were therefore excluded. According to a later analysis, most CMV-associated TCR beta chains appeared to be HLA-restricted, and the HLA associations seemed to be driven largely by CMV exposure. In this cohort, only TCR beta chains were sequenced, and detectable features were limited by the absence of alpha or paired-chain data. Compared with the roughly 720-donor mean, donors in an Asian-associated ancestry cluster had fewer N-insertions in productive TCRs, according to a later genetic analysis. In an earlier analysis of fewer than 700 of the donors, most TCR beta V segments appeared in productive rearrangements about 87% or about 30% of the time, broadly matching IMGT annotations. In vitro tests confirmed that a few of the cytomegalovirus-associated TCR beta chains recognize cytomegalovirus antigens. Sequencing depth was assumed to be roughly uniform across donors in the presence/absence analyses, though that assumption may not hold. Because some donors lacked HLA typing at each locus, the association tests relied only on the typed subset. Correlated functional status among segregating V segments might be attributable to linkage disequilibrium, but an unknown experimental factor could not be ruled out. A further reported finding was that TCR beta sequences accurately predicted the HLA-A and HLA-B alleles for most subjects in the first cohort. According to the authors, the approach could potentially be generalized to other disease states and immunological phenotypes. Across donors, most TCR sequences were observed very rarely, whereas some public TCRs were present in many individuals. A later analysis associated about 17,000 TCR beta sequences with specific HLA alleles at a false discovery rate of 0.05.

The cohort consisted of 650 to 700 healthy bone marrow donors. At the time of sampling, every cohort member was nominally healthy, though immune exposures that went unrecorded were likely present. The donor tested CMV seropositive and was one of the 289 seropositive cohort members. A peripheral blood sample was collected from each donor, and TCR beta sequencing was performed on peripheral blood mononuclear cells. Genomic DNA was extracted from the blood cell samples with the Qiagen DNeasy Blood Extraction Kit. The library was produced with the immunoSEQ multiplex PCR assay. The multiplex PCR relied on a mix of 60 forward primers for TCR Vbeta segments and 13 reverse primers for TCR Jbeta segments. Amplification of the CDR3 region of rearranged TCR beta genes was performed with a multiplex PCR assay on genomic DNA. The Illumina HiSeq System was used to sequence the amplified TCR beta libraries as 87-base-pair reads. For the original study's pipeline: A later analysis tallied around 80 million unique TCR beta chains across the roughly 610 repertoires, and around 12 million of those chains were shared by two or more donors. A nearest-neighbor algorithm error-corrected the raw reads and collapsed the reads into unique sequences, merging closely related sequences to remove PCR and sequencing errors. CDR3 sequences were aligned to IMGT reference sequences to assign V, D and J gene segments. For a sequence to be retained, a match of at least six nucleotides was required to both a V gene segment and a J gene segment. A rearrangement was called productive if the CDR3 had no stop codons and remained in frame with V and J, and every other rearrangement was called non-productive. CDR3 was defined by IMGT convention, running from the second conserved V-encoded cysteine to the conserved J-encoded phenylalanine. The earlier analysis of some 550 of the donors excluded any sequence lacking an unambiguous match to a single V gene segment. An earlier analysis of several hundred of the donors called V segments functional above 56.7% productive rearrangements and segregating when the between-donor standard deviation exceeded 5%. A statistical classification framework was built to diagnose cytomegalovirus status from the catalog of TCR beta chain sequences. In a later analysis, V and J genes were assigned by comparing TCR nucleotide sequences against IMGT/GENE-DB human TR gene sequences. Using the TCRdist pipeline, a later analysis assigned CDR3 sequences along with most-parsimonious VDJ recombination scenarios. In a later analysis, each TCR beta chain was defined by its CDR3 amino acid sequence together with its V-gene family, and reads lacking a unique V-gene family were excluded. A later analysis removed 500 to 650 highly shared, low-generation-probability nucleotide sequences to deal with suspected cross-contamination and a sequencing artifact. A later analysis calculated a clonal expansion index for each public chain from normalized within-repertoire ranks of inferred template counts. Generation probabilities in a later analysis came from a VDJ recombination model fitted to out-of-frame rearrangements, and those results were checked against IGoR. Hypergeometric tests were used in a later analysis to score TCR-TCR, TCR-HLA and TCR-CMV co-occurrence, with a repertoire-size bias correction applied to the TCR pairs. To estimate false discovery rates, a later analysis permuted the HLA or CMV assignments 20 times. A later analysis grouped co-occurring TCRs with DBSCAN, adding TCRdist sequence similarity when clustering within HLA-allele-positive subsets. Repertoires with fewer than 30,000 or more than 120,000 public chains, plus five repertoires with anomalous nucleotide sharing, were excluded from co-occurrence clustering. TCRdb took over this immuneACCESS table, retaining in-frame rearrangements with V and J assigned. Such tables are incomplete; in checked studies, under half of the missing clones stem from an unresolved V gene, and the remainder is unexplained. V and J calls and clone size are those listed in that table; D and trimming were worked out from the DNA. Recorded for this sample are 150,000 to 200,000 clones; 70% to 90% of them occurred a single time. The ten biggest clones cover around 2% of the sample.

V sheds 4 bases and J sheds 3 bases, leaving 8 bases between their ends. Taken from the germline V gene, the CDR1 and CDR2 loops are MRHNA and SNTAGT. Reading from cysteine to phenylalanine, the CDR3 counts 13 amino acids. Only the CDR3 part of the read is kept: 39 bases, read in frame from the first base. The chain links TRBV6-4 with TRBJ2-3; the D gene is not confidently resolved. The source of this sequence is a woman younger than 30 in good health and CMV-seropositive. Sequencing used PBMCs. The DNA is as follows: TGTGCCAGCAGTGCCAGCGAGACAGATACGCAGTATTTT. Its product reads: CASSASETDTQYF.